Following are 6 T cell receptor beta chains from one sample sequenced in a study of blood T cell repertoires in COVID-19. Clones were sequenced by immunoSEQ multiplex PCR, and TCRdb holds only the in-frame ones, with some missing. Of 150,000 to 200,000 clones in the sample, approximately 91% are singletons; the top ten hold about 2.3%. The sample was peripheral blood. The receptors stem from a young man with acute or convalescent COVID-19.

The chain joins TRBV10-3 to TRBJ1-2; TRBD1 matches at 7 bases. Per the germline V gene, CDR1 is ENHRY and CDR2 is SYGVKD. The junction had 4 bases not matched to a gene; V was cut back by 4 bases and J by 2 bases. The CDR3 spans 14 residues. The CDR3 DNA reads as TGTGCCATCAGTGTTCGGACAGGAAACTATGGCTACACCTTC. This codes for CAISVRTGNYGYTF.

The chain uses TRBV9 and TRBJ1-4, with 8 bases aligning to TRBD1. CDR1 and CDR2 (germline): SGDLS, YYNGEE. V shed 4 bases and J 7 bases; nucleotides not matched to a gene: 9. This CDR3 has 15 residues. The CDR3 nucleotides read TGTGCCAGCAGCATCATCACAGGGGGTGTTGAAAAACTGTTTTTT. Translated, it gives CASSIITGGVEKLFF. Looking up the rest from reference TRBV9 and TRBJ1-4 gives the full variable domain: DSGVTQTPKHLITATGQRVTLRCSPRSGDLSVYWYQQSLDQGLQFLIQYYNGEERAKGNILERFSAQQFPDLHSELNLSSLELGDSALYFCASSIITGGVEKLFFGSGTQLSVL.

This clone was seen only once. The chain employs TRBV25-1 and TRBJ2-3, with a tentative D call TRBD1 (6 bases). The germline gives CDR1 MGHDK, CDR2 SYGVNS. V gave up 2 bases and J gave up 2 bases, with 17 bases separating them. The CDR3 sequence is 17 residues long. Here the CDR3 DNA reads TGTGCCAGCAGTGAAGGGGGCTTCGGTCTTGTCACAGATACGCAGTATTTT. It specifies CASSEGGFGLVTDTQYF.

The chain's CDR3 is CASNRAYEQYF. Here the CDR3 DNA reads TGTGCCAGCAACAGAGCCTACGAGCAGTACTTC. V usage is TRBV6-5 and J usage is TRBJ2-7; no clear D. This CDR3 contains 11 residues. Trimming took 7 bases from V and 2 from J, leaving 6 bases between them. Germline CDR1 and CDR2: MNHEY and SVGAGI.

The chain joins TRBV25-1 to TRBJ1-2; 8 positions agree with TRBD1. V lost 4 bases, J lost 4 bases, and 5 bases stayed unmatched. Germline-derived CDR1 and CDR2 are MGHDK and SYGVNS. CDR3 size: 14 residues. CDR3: CASSALTGGYGYTF. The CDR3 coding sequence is TGTGCCAGCAGTGCACTTACAGGGGGCTATGGCTACACCTTC.

The CDR3: CASSWGQGATEAFF. The CDR3 DNA follows: TGCGCCAGCAGCTGGGGACAGGGGGCGACTGAAGCTTTCTTT. The chain links TRBV5-1 to TRBJ1-1; 12 bases fit TRBD1. V trimming: 3 bases; J trimming: 5 bases; junction bases outside the gene matches: 2. Germline CDR1 is SGHRS and CDR2 is YFSETQ. This CDR3 comprises 14 residues.